These 10 T cell receptor beta chains were all obtained from the same sample, sequenced in a study of cytomegalovirus exposure and HLA in healthy donors. 60 Vbeta and 13 Jbeta primers were used in PCR. The method was immunoSEQ multiplex PCR; TCRdb's version includes in-frame clones alone and lacks a portion of them. The sample shows fewer than 100,000 clones, less than 10% of them seen only once. Sequenced sample: PBMCs. The receptors derive from a man aged 50 to 59 in good health and CMV-seronegative.

This clone occurred a few times. The chain has TRBV5-1 and TRBJ2-1; 10 bases line up with TRBD1. The CDR3 sequence is 14 residues long. Germline V CDR1 and CDR2: SGHRS, YFSETQ. With 4 bases clipped from V and 6 bases from J, the junction kept 4 bases outside the gene matches. CDR3 protein: CASSVRDRGNEQFF. DNA for the CDR3: TGCGCCAGCAGCGTCCGGGACAGGGGCAATGAGCAGTTCTTC. Complete variable domain (other parts from reference TRBV5-1 and TRBJ2-1): KAGVTQTPRYLIKTRGQQVTLSCSPISGHRSVSWYQQTPGQGLQFLFEYFSETQRNKGNFPGRFSGRQFSNSRSEMNVSTLELGDSALYLCASSVRDRGNEQFFGPGTRLTVL.

This clone was found a few times. V and J are TRBV7-2 and TRBJ2-5, with TRBD2 identical over 9 bases. The CDR3 extends over 15 amino acids. Trimming cost V 1 base and J 5 bases; bases outside gene matches: 5. Germline V gives CDR1 SGHTA, CDR2 FQGNSA. This chain's CDR3 is CASSLEGGRAETQYF. The CDR3 DNA reads TGTGCCAGCAGCTTAGAAGGCGGGAGGGCGGAGACCCAGTACTTC.

The V gene is TRBV11-2, the J gene TRBJ1-5; 8 bases align to TRBD1. The CDR3 is 15 amino acids. Germline CDR1 SGHAT, CDR2 FQNNGV. V trimming: 1 base; J trimming: 3 bases; junction bases outside the gene matches: 2. The CDR3 nucleotides are TGTGCCAGCAGCTTAGGGACAGGGCACAATCAGCCCCAGCATTTT. Residues: CASSLGTGHNQPQHF.

The sample holds a few counts of this clone. The rearrangement joins TRBV10-2 to TRBJ2-7, with D possibly TRBD1 on 6 matching bases. Trimming removed 7 bases at V and 6 bases at J, with 22 bases between. Per the germline V gene, CDR1 is WSHSY and CDR2 is SAAADI. The CDR3 runs to 15 residues. The CDR3 loop is CASNPNRAVGSEQYF. The CDR3 DNA sequence: TGCGCCAGCAATCCGAACAGGGCTGTAGGTAGCGAGCAGTACTTC.

This clone has a handful of counts. The chain carries TRBV29-1 and TRBJ2-2; 8 bases line up with TRBD2. Per germline, CDR1 SQVTM and CDR2 ANQGSEA. V trimming: 4 bases; J trimming: 4 bases; junction bases outside the gene matches: 5. This CDR3 has 14 residues. Written as DNA, the CDR3 is TGCAGCGTTGGGCCCAGCGGGGGCACCGGGGAGCTGTTTTTT. It is translated as CSVGPSGGTGELFF.

The chain joins TRBV5-1 to TRBJ1-2; D is possibly TRBD1 (5 bases). V dropped 0 bases and J dropped 2 bases, with 5 bases sitting between them. The CDR3 is 13 amino acids. Germline lookup yields CDR1 SGHRS and CDR2 YFSETQ. CDR3: CASSLAGNYGYTF. The CDR3 DNA follows: TGCGCCAGCAGCTTGGCAGGGAACTATGGCTACACCTTC.

There are a few counts of this clone. The chain employs TRBV11-2 and TRBJ1-4, with D possibly matching TRBD1 (5 bases). The CDR3 has 15 residues. Trimming shortened V by 1 base and J by 4 bases, and 10 bases separated the two germline ends. Germline V CDR1 and CDR2: SGHAT, FQNNGV. The CDR3 protein is CASSLGGRGNEKLFF. CDR3 nucleotides: TGTGCCAGCAGCTTAGGGGGTAGGGGTAATGAAAAACTGTTTTTT.

The rearrangement joins TRBV29-1 to TRBJ1-1; D is unresolved. The CDR3 has 12 residues. Deletions cut 7 bases from V and 5 bases from J, with 14 bases between. Germline V gene data show CDR1 as SQVTM and CDR2 as ANQGSEA. The CDR3 spells CSGKELGTEAFF. Written as DNA, the CDR3 is TGCAGCGGAAAGGAGTTAGGAACTGAAGCTTTCTTT. Filled out from reference TRBV29-1 and TRBJ1-1, the complete variable domain reads SAVISQKPSRDICQRGTSLTIQCQVDSQVTMMFWYRQQPGQSLTLIATANQGSEATYESGFVIDKFPISRPNLTFSTLTVSNMSPEDSSIYLCSGKELGTEAFFGQGTRLTVV.

The chain combines TRBV7-9 with TRBJ2-3, with 7 positions matching TRBD2. The CDR3 covers 13 residues. Germline V CDR1 and CDR2: SEHNR, FQNEAQ (reference sequence). The V segment lost 5 bases and the J segment 14 bases; nucleotides outside the gene matches: 13. The CDR3 sequence is CASSPRSGRALYF. CDR3 DNA: TGTGCCAGCAGCCCCAGATCGGGGAGGGCCCTGTATTTT.

Regarding this clone: The same CDR3 also results from other DNA sequences found in this sample. The chain is built from TRBV7-9 and TRBJ2-7; tentatively, D is TRBD1 (5 bases). CDR1 and CDR2 (germline): SEHNR, FQNEAQ (reference sequence). V was cut by 5 bases and J by 7 bases, with 12 bases left in between. The CDR3 contains 12 residues. The CDR3 sequence is CASSPRRDEQYF. The CDR3 coding sequence is TGTGCCAGCAGCCCACGCAGGGATGAGCAGTACTTC.